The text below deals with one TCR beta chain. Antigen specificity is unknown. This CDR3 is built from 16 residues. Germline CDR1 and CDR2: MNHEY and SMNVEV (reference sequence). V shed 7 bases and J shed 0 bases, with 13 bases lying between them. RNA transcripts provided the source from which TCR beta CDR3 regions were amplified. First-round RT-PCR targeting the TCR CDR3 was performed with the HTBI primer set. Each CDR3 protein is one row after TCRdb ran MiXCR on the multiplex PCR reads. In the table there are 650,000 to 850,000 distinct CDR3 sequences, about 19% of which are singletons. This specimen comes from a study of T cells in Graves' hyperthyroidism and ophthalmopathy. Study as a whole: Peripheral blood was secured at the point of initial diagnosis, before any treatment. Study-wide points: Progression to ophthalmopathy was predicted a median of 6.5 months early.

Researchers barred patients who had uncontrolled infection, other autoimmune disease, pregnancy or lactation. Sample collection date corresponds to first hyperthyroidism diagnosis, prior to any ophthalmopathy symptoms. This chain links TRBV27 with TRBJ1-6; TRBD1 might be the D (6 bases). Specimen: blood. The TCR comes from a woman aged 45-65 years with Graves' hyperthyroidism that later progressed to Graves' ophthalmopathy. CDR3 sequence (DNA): TGTGCCAGCACCGCTACAGGGAGCTCCTATAATTCACCCCTCCACTTT. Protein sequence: CASTATGSSYNSPLHF.